This T cell receptor beta chain comes out of a study of control samples from healthy donors and cancer patients. The protocol was immunoSEQ multiplex PCR, while the TCRdb copy is restricted to in-frame clones and leaves out a portion. The data show under 200,000 clones, about 94% seen once. Germline CDR1 and CDR2: MDHEN and SYDVKM. The CDR3 sequence is 12 residues long. V lost 4 bases and J 3 bases, leaving 7 bases between the germline ends. Material: PBMCs. The V gene is TRBV28, the J gene TRBJ2-7; possibly TRBD2 for D (6 bases). This receptor was obtained from a man in his 60s with colorectal cancer. The CDR3 coding sequence is TGTGCCAGCAGTTCGGGGGTCTACGAGCAGTACTTC. Amino acid sequence: CASSSGVYEQYF.